Listed below are T cell receptor beta chains from one sample, sequenced in a study of CD8 T cells in ankylosing spondylitis. TCRdb reprocessed the 5' RACE reads via MiXCR and lists one record per CDR3 protein. The sample lists 31,000 or so distinct CDR3 sequences; less than 40% were seen once. Sequencing was carried out using synovial fluid, either unsorted or a sorted T cell fraction (not recorded which). These receptors were obtained from a male donor with ankylosing spondylitis. CDR3s include the opening cysteine and the closing phenylalanine or tryptophan. The order of the fields is D gene, V gene, J gene, clone size, CDR3 DNA, CDR3 protein. The D gene is left open where the match is weak. The size of a clone is reported for some rows only, either as once, few or many, or as a class for expanded clones.

D gene: .; V gene: TRBV18; J gene: TRBJ2-1; clone size: few; CDR3 DNA: TGTGCCAGCTTCACAGGGAATAACTACAATGAGCAGTTCTTC; CDR3 protein: CASFTGNNYNEQFF
D gene: .; V gene: TRBV20-1; J gene: TRBJ2-3; clone size: .; CDR3 DNA: TGCAGTGCTAGAGAGCAAGGTGCTGTGACAGATACGCAGTATTTT; CDR3 protein: CSAREQGAVTDTQYF
D gene: .; V gene: TRBV28; J gene: TRBJ2-2; clone size: .; CDR3 DNA: TGTGCCAGCAGCTTGAACACCGGGGAGCTGTTTTTT; CDR3 protein: CASSLNTGELFF
D gene: .; V gene: TRBV4-2; J gene: TRBJ2-7; clone size: few; CDR3 DNA: TGTGCCAGCAGACACATTCCGGGAGAGAGGAACGAGCAGTACTTC; CDR3 protein: CASRHIPGERNEQYF
D gene: .; V gene: TRBV12-3/TRBV12-4; J gene: TRBJ1-1; clone size: many; CDR3 DNA: TGTGCCAGCAGTGTGGACTTAACGGCTTTCTTT; CDR3 protein: CASSVDLTAFF
D gene: .; V gene: TRBV12-3/TRBV12-4; J gene: TRBJ1-2; clone size: .; CDR3 DNA: TGTGCCAGCACGTCGGGCTGGCAGTACCGTGGCTACACCTTC; CDR3 protein: CASTSGWQYRGYTF
D gene: .; V gene: TRBV19; J gene: TRBJ1-1; clone size: .; CDR3 DNA: TGTGCCAGTAGTCAGAGTATTGGGCATATGAACACTGAAGCTTTCTTT; CDR3 protein: CASSQSIGHMNTEAFF
D gene: TRBD2; V gene: TRBV24-1; J gene: TRBJ2-3; clone size: many; CDR3 DNA: TGTGCCACCAGTGATATTACTAGCGGGTCAGATACGCAGTATTTT; CDR3 protein: CATSDITSGSDTQYF
D gene: .; V gene: TRBV27; J gene: TRBJ2-2; clone size: .; CDR3 DNA: TGTGCCAGTCGACAGAGAGCGAACACCGGGGAGCTGTTTTTT; CDR3 protein: CASRQRANTGELFF
D gene: .; V gene: TRBV30; J gene: TRBJ2-1; clone size: few; CDR3 DNA: TGTGCCTGCCATAGTTGGGGGAGGGGGAATGAGCAGTTCTTC; CDR3 protein: CACHSWGRGNEQFF
D gene: .; V gene: TRBV12-3/TRBV12-4; J gene: TRBJ2-1; clone size: few; CDR3 DNA: TGTGCCAGCAGTTTAGGCAGTTACAATGAGCAGTTCTTC; CDR3 protein: CASSLGSYNEQFF
D gene: TRBD1; V gene: TRBV10-3; J gene: TRBJ1-2; clone size: few; CDR3 DNA: TGTGCCATCAGTCCAGATTCGACAGGGGGCCCCTATGGCTACACCTTC; CDR3 protein: CAISPDSTGGPYGYTF
D gene: .; V gene: TRBV24-1; J gene: TRBJ2-7; clone size: few; CDR3 DNA: TGTGCCACCAGTGACCGCGGAGCGGTTCACGAGCAGTACTTC; CDR3 protein: CATSDRGAVHEQYF
D gene: .; V gene: TRBV29-1; J gene: TRBJ1-2; clone size: .; CDR3 DNA: TGCAGCGTGCTGGAGGGGGGTCTGTATGGCTACACCTTC; CDR3 protein: CSVLEGGLYGYTF
D gene: .; V gene: TRBV24-1; J gene: TRBJ2-1; clone size: few; CDR3 DNA: TGTGCCACCAGTGACCCCGGTGAGGGCCATCTGGGCAATGAGCAGTTCTTC; CDR3 protein: CATSDPGEGHLGNEQFF
D gene: TRBD2; V gene: TRBV20-1; J gene: TRBJ2-1; clone size: .; CDR3 DNA: TGCAGTGCTCAACCCCCTACTAGCGGGAGGGCGTTTCAGGTGGGAAATGAGCAGTTCTTC; CDR3 protein: CSAQPPTSGRAFQVGNEQFF
D gene: .; V gene: TRBV27; J gene: TRBJ1-1; clone size: .; CDR3 DNA: TGTGCCAGCAGTCCCACAGGGAACACTGAAGCTTTCTTT; CDR3 protein: CASSPTGNTEAFF
D gene: .; V gene: TRBV12-3/TRBV12-4; J gene: TRBJ2-6; clone size: few; CDR3 DNA: TGTGCCAGCAACTCTGGGGCCAACGTCCTGACTTTC; CDR3 protein: CASNSGANVLTF
D gene: .; V gene: TRBV7-2; J gene: TRBJ1-1; clone size: medium-sized; CDR3 DNA: TGTGCCAGCAGCCAATCGGGGGGAAACACTGAAGCTTTCTTT; CDR3 protein: CASSQSGGNTEAFF
D gene: TRBD2; V gene: TRBV27; J gene: TRBJ2-7; clone size: .; CDR3 DNA: TGTGCCAGCAGTCTTCGGCCGACTAGCGGCTACGAGCAGTACTTC; CDR3 protein: CASSLRPTSGYEQYF
D gene: .; V gene: TRBV16; J gene: TRBJ1-5; clone size: few; CDR3 DNA: TGTGCCAGCAGCCCCACGACGTACACGGGCAATCAGCCCCAGCATTTT; CDR3 protein: CASSPTTYTGNQPQHF
D gene: TRBD1; V gene: TRBV20-1; J gene: TRBJ2-1; clone size: .; CDR3 DNA: TGCAGTGCTCACGACAGGGTTCAGTGGGATGAGCAGTTCTTC; CDR3 protein: CSAHDRVQWDEQFF
D gene: TRBD1; V gene: TRBV12-3/TRBV12-4; J gene: TRBJ2-1; clone size: many; CDR3 DNA: TGTGCCAGCAGTTTTTGGGGACAGGGAGAGGCCAATGAGCAGTTCTTC; CDR3 protein: CASSFWGQGEANEQFF
D gene: .; V gene: TRBV15; J gene: TRBJ2-7; clone size: .; CDR3 DNA: TGTGCCACCAGCAGAGATCGACAGAACTACGAGCAGTACTTC; CDR3 protein: CATSRDRQNYEQYF
D gene: .; V gene: TRBV12-3/TRBV12-4; J gene: TRBJ1-1; clone size: many; CDR3 DNA: TGTGCCAGCAGCCTTGCCCCTCGGTCCTACATGAACACTGAAGCTTTCTTT; CDR3 protein: CASSLAPRSYMNTEAFF
D gene: TRBD1; V gene: TRBV12-3/TRBV12-4; J gene: TRBJ1-6; clone size: medium-sized; CDR3 DNA: TGTGCCAGCAGTATGACAGGGGCTAATTCACCCCTCCACTTT; CDR3 protein: CASSMTGANSPLHF
D gene: .; V gene: TRBV30; J gene: TRBJ2-5; clone size: .; CDR3 DNA: TGTGCCTGGAGTCCTACACATGAGACCCAGTACTTC; CDR3 protein: CAWSPTHETQYF
D gene: .; V gene: TRBV20-1; J gene: TRBJ1-1; clone size: .; CDR3 DNA: TGCAGTGCTAGAGCGGGGGGCAGGGGTCGGAACACTGAAGCTTTCTTT; CDR3 protein: CSARAGGRGRNTEAFF
D gene: TRBD1; V gene: TRBV2; J gene: TRBJ2-3; clone size: .; CDR3 DNA: TGTGCCAGCCTCGCAGGGGGCTATTCCACAGATACGCAGTATTTT; CDR3 protein: CASLAGGYSTDTQYF
D gene: .; V gene: TRBV6-1; J gene: TRBJ2-5; clone size: few; CDR3 DNA: TGTGCCAGCAGTGAAGCGGAGCGCGAATACCAAGAGACCCAGTACTTC; CDR3 protein: CASSEAEREYQETQYF
D gene: .; V gene: TRBV10-2; J gene: TRBJ1-4; clone size: .; CDR3 DNA: TGCGCCAGCAGTGCTCGGGGGATACGCGAAAAACTGTTTTTT; CDR3 protein: CASSARGIREKLFF
D gene: .; V gene: TRBV6-6; J gene: TRBJ2-1; clone size: .; CDR3 DNA: TGTGCCAGCAGTTTGGTCGGCAATGAGCAGTTCTTC; CDR3 protein: CASSLVGNEQFF
D gene: TRBD1; V gene: TRBV12-3/TRBV12-4; J gene: TRBJ1-5; clone size: .; CDR3 DNA: TGTGCCAGCAGTCCGACAGGGGTGAGTCAGCCCCAGCATTTT; CDR3 protein: CASSPTGVSQPQHF
D gene: .; V gene: TRBV28; J gene: TRBJ2-1; clone size: few; CDR3 DNA: TGTGCCAGCAGCCTCGCCCTGGGGCTAGCGAATCATGAGCAGTTCTTC; CDR3 protein: CASSLALGLANHEQFF
D gene: .; V gene: TRBV14; J gene: TRBJ1-4; clone size: medium-sized; CDR3 DNA: TGTGCCAGCAGCCAAGATCGAGAAAAACTGTTTTTT; CDR3 protein: CASSQDREKLFF
D gene: .; V gene: TRBV15; J gene: TRBJ2-4; clone size: .; CDR3 DNA: TGTGCCACCAGCAGGATTACCGGGCTGAAAAACATTCAGTACTTC; CDR3 protein: CATSRITGLKNIQYF
D gene: .; V gene: TRBV20-1; J gene: TRBJ2-1; clone size: few; CDR3 DNA: TGCAGTGCTAGCGAAATAGCCTGGAATGAGCAGTTCTTC; CDR3 protein: CSASEIAWNEQFF
D gene: .; V gene: TRBV4-2; J gene: TRBJ2-1; clone size: many; CDR3 DNA: TGTGCCAGCAGCCAAGAGGGTGACCTTTCGAGTGAGCAGTTCTTC; CDR3 protein: CASSQEGDLSSEQFF
D gene: TRBD2; V gene: TRBV20-1; J gene: TRBJ2-3; clone size: .; CDR3 DNA: TGCAGTGCCAGACCGGGACTAGCGGATCGCACAGATACGCAGTATTTT; CDR3 protein: CSARPGLADRTDTQYF
D gene: TRBD2; V gene: TRBV6-2/TRBV6-3; J gene: TRBJ2-3; clone size: .; CDR3 DNA: TGTGCCAGCAGGTGGACTAGCGGGAGGTGGGATACGCAGTATTTT; CDR3 protein: CASRWTSGRWDTQYF
D gene: TRBD2; V gene: TRBV24-1; J gene: TRBJ2-3; clone size: .; CDR3 DNA: TGTGCCACCAGTGTGGCTAGCGGGAGACTCCGGTATACGCAGTATTTT; CDR3 protein: CATSVASGRLRYTQYF
D gene: .; V gene: TRBV27; J gene: TRBJ2-7; clone size: .; CDR3 DNA: TGTGCCAGCAGTCTACACTGGAGCTCCTACGAGCAGTACTTC; CDR3 protein: CASSLHWSSYEQYF
D gene: .; V gene: TRBV7-9; J gene: TRBJ2-1; clone size: many; CDR3 DNA: TGTGCCAGCAGCTTAACCCGCGAAGCAGGGGTTCGATACAATGAGCAGTTCTTC; CDR3 protein: CASSLTREAGVRYNEQFF
D gene: TRBD2; V gene: TRBV24-1; J gene: TRBJ2-1; clone size: many; CDR3 DNA: TGTGCCACCAGTGATTTGGGGGGGGGGGAGCAGTTCTTC; CDR3 protein: CATSDLGGGEQFF
D gene: TRBD1; V gene: TRBV5-1; J gene: TRBJ2-1; clone size: once; CDR3 DNA: TGCGCCAGCAGCTTGCGACAGGGGGCGAGGAATGAGCAGTTCTTC; CDR3 protein: CASSLRQGARNEQFF
D gene: .; V gene: TRBV5-6; J gene: TRBJ1-5; clone size: few; CDR3 DNA: TGTGCCAGCAGCTCAGCCAGGGGAAACAATCAGCCCCAGCATTTT; CDR3 protein: CASSSARGNNQPQHF